The entry below describes one T cell receptor beta chain. A few counts support this clonotype. Its cognate antigen has yet to be identified. No base qualities exist here, and no much larger clone lies one base off it. The germline V gene specifies SGHVS as CDR1 and FNYEAQ as CDR2. V was cut back by 2 bases and J by 3 bases, leaving a gap of 16 bases between them. Its CDR3 holds 16 amino acids, cysteine through phenylalanine. The only DNA kept is the CDR3, 48 bases in frame from the first base. This record comes from a study of blood T cells in healthy people across ages (dated by TCRdb to between 2014 and 2017). General notes on the study: In model experiments, template switching captured roughly one uniquely barcoded TCR beta cDNA molecule for every two T cells. Donors were grouped into four age groups: young (average 16 years), middle-aged (approximately 41), aged (about 60) and long-lived (about 90). For two donors (one aged 18 to 30 and one aged 80 or older), the study analyzed two additional independent replicas of 1 million unique cDNA reads from the same blood draw. To avoid experimental bias, donors of different ages were distributed randomly across sequencing lanes. To track age-related changes in TCR beta repertoire diversity, the study relied on deep sequencing normalized with unique cDNA molecular identifiers. What the research found in general, with its limitations: Estimates of total diversity based on one million sequenced T cells were considered lower bounds and underestimates. A strong correlation was found between observed TCR beta diversity and the percentage of naive T cells measured by flow cytometry. Donor CMV infection status was unknown, potentially confounding age-related changes in expanded clonotypes. The long-lived group showed more naive CD4+ T cells, fewer expanded clones and increased TCR diversity than the aged group, suggesting age selection. Observed TCR beta diversity per million T cells fell roughly linearly with age, and a significant reduction was already apparent by age roughly 40. Bulk unsorted PBMC profiling prevented conclusive comparison of naive and antigen-experienced compartments.

Receptor libraries were prepared by 5' RACE. TCRdb records Illumina HiSeq 2500 as the sequencer. A second roughly 7 to 12 cycle PCR used a sample-barcoded 5' primer and a J-beta primer mix. A template-switch 5' adaptor carrying 12 random nucleotides introduced a unique molecular identifier onto each TCR beta cDNA molecule. At least 3 million CDR3-containing paired-end reads were obtained from each sample. First-strand cDNA was synthesized from all RNA with the Mint cDNA synthesis kit, primed by a TRBC-specific oligonucleotide. After uracil-DNA glycosylase treatment, a first 18-cycle PCR used universal primers M1SS and BC2_uni_R on all cDNA. Regarding the original processing steps: Each sample was normalized by randomly selecting 1 million high-quality reads, each carrying a distinct molecular identifier. Instead of being binned into consensus sequences, reads that shared molecular identifiers were thrown out. CDR3 identification, clonotype clustering and error correction used MiTCR with a Q25 quality threshold and the strictest error-elimination algorithm. A nonparametric unseen species model with Euler transformation was used to estimate a lower bound on total TCR beta diversity. TCRdb itself trimmed the public reads at Q25 with fastp, ran MiXCR and retained productive beta chains. Rows matching on CDR3 protein sequence are summarized as one entry with the most common DNA and genes. What appears here as the V and J calls and clone size reflects TCRdb's work, not the paper's. A total of about 620,000 distinct CDR3 sequences appear in this sample, under 25% of them only once. The ten most abundant clones make up roughly 3.9% of the sample.

Systemically healthy Caucasian individuals from Russia, some 40 in total and aged about 6 to 95 years, were included as donors. Roughly 10 milliliters of peripheral blood were drawn from each donor into EDTA-treated Vacutainer tubes. Ficoll-Paque density-gradient centrifugation was used to isolate PBMCs, with at least 6.5 million per sample. Trizol reagent was used to extract total RNA from PBMCs, with at least 5 micrograms per sample. Naive CD45RAhigh/CD27high T cell percentages were measured by flow cytometry on a PBMC aliquot from every donor. The sequence derives from a man between 65 and 85 years old in good health. Here the chain combines TRBV7-6 and TRBJ2-5, with TRBD1 as a weak D call on 5 bases. Sequencing input: blood. The CDR3 is CASSLSRRQQEETQYF. The nucleotide sequence is TGTGCCAGCAGCTTAAGTAGGCGACAGCAAGAAGAGACCCAGTACTTC.